Following are 13 T cell receptor beta chains from one sample sequenced in a study of spatial heterogeneity in lung cancer. TCRdb ran MiXCR on the 5' RACE reads and lists one entry per CDR3 protein. The table shows over 45,000 distinct CDR3 sequences, with roughly 5.7% occurring only once. Time point given: sample taken at primary tumor resection. The authors sequenced whole RNA from tumor, nontumor lung or frozen PBMC without sorting. This specimen consisted of PBMCs, obtained at surgery. These receptors all come from a male donor with early-stage non-small cell lung cancer.

Only a few counts were recorded for this clonotype. The genes are TRBV14 and TRBJ1-1, with D unresolved. The CDR3 runs 12 residues. V lost 0 bases and J lost 7, with 6 bases in between. The germline gives CDR1 SGHDN, CDR2 FVKESK. The CDR3 sequence: CASSQDWREAFF. CDR3 in DNA: TGTGCCAGCAGCCAAGATTGGCGTGAAGCTTTCTTT.

V is TRBV5-4 and J is TRBJ2-4; 8 bases are a match to TRBD1. Germline CDR1 reads SGHNT; CDR2 reads YYREEE (reference sequence). Trimming at V came to 0 bases and at J to 2 bases, leaving 7 bases not matched to a gene. The CDR3 is 17 residues long. CDR3 sequence reads: CASSLAVDRGTKNIQYF. CDR3 nucleotides: TGTGCCAGCAGCTTGGCCGTTGACAGGGGTACCAAAAACATTCAGTACTTC.

This clonotype has at least ten counts. This chain joins TRBV7-9 and TRBJ1-1; D remains unclear. CDR1 is SEHNR and CDR2 is FQNEAQ in the germline V gene (reference sequence). The CDR3 has 15 residues. V lost 3 bases and J lost 6, with 17 bases in between. CDR3 coding DNA: TGTGCCAGCAGCTTTACCGTAGTAACGGAATCTGAAGCTTTCTTT. Translation: CASSFTVVTESEAFF.

At least ten counts were recorded for this clonotype. The chain joins TRBV11-2 to TRBJ2-2; weak D call: TRBD2 (6 bases). Germline CDR1 is SGHAT and CDR2 is FQNNGV. The CDR3 has 15 residues. The V gene lost 5 bases and the J gene lost 5 bases, with 15 bases spanning the gap. The CDR3 DNA reads TGTGCCAGCAGCCCGGGGGACGGTGGGACCGGGGAGCTGTTTTTT. Translated, it gives CASSPGDGGTGELFF.

This clonotype was observed at least ten times. Written as DNA, the CDR3 is TGCAGTGCTAGTGGGGACAGCTCCAATCAGCCCCAGCATTTT. It yields the protein CSASGDSSNQPQHF. The V call is TRBV20-1, the J call TRBJ1-5; TRBD1 matches at 7 bases. Losses at the gene ends were 3 bases for V and 3 bases for J; bases not matched to a gene: 5. The CDR3 runs to 14 residues. CDR1 is DFQATT, CDR2 SNEGSKA, per germline (reference sequence).

This clonotype has at least ten counts. This sequence joins TRBV5-1 and TRBJ2-3; 7 nucleotides match TRBD1. The CDR3 length is 16 residues. CDR1 SGHRS and CDR2 YFSETQ come from the germline V gene. J gave up 1 base and V 0 bases, and 5 bases lay outside the gene matches. This chain's CDR3 is CASSLEGQVRTDTQYF. The CDR3 bases are TGCGCCAGCAGCTTGGAAGGACAGGTTCGCACAGATACGCAGTATTTT.

This clonotype was seen repeatedly, ten times or more. The rearrangement uses TRBV3-1 and TRBJ2-3, with D possibly being TRBD2 (5 bases). The V and J ends lost 4 bases and 6 bases respectively, with 11 bases between them. Germline V gene data show CDR1 as LGHDT and CDR2 as YNNKEL (reference sequence). The CDR3 is made up of 13 amino acids. The CDR3, as DNA: TGTGCCAGCAGCCTCCAGCTAGCCGATACGCAGTATTTT. Protein product: CASSLQLADTQYF.

In this sample, this clonotype turned up many times. The rearrangement uses TRBV5-1 and TRBJ2-7; 9 positions match TRBD1. V was pared by 4 bases and J by 6 bases, with 8 bases of the junction left unmatched. The CDR3 length is 14 residues. Germline V gene sequence: CDR1 SGHRS, CDR2 YFSETQ. CDR3: CASSRGQGRIEQYF. The CDR3 DNA reads as TGCGCCAGCAGCCGCGGACAGGGGAGGATCGAGCAGTACTTC.

This clonotype was found many times. This sequence joins TRBV20-1 and TRBJ1-4, with TRBD1 matching over 9 bases. V dropped 7 bases and J dropped 4; count of bases not matched to a gene: 4. Per germline, CDR1 DFQATT and CDR2 SNEGSKA (reference sequence). There are 13 residues in the CDR3. CDR3 bases: TGCAGTGTTCCGGACAGGGGTAATGAAAAACTGTTTTTT. This translates into CSVPDRGNEKLFF.

This clonotype was picked up many times. The chain uses TRBV7-2 and TRBJ2-1; 13 nucleotides agree with TRBD2. This CDR3 contains 16 residues. Germline V gene data show CDR1 as SGHTA and CDR2 as FQGNSA. V lost 1 base to trimming and J lost 10 bases; unmatched junction nucleotides: 7. DNA of the CDR3: TGTGCCAGCAGCTTAGTCCGGACTAGCGGGAGTAACGAGCAGTTCTTC. Its protein product is CASSLVRTSGSNEQFF. The entire variable domain, with the rest obtained from reference TRBV7-2 and TRBJ2-1, is as follows: GAGVSQSPSNKVTEKGKDVELRCDPISGHTALYWYRQSLGQGLEFLIYFQGNSAPDKSGLPSDRFSAERTGGSVSTLTIQRTQQEDSAVYLCASSLVRTSGSNEQFFGPGTRLTVL.

This clonotype was recorded many times. V usage is TRBV2 and J usage is TRBJ1-5; TRBD1 might be the D (6 bases). V lost 6 bases and J 6 bases, leaving 15 bases between the germline ends. The length of the CDR3 is 14 residues. Germline-derived CDR1 and CDR2 are SNHLY and FYNNEI. Here the CDR3 DNA reads TGTGCCAGCAGAGGACCCCTCAGGGGTCAGCCCCAGCATTTT. Protein: CASRGPLRGQPQHF.

This clonotype occurred many times. The rearrangement joins TRBV5-1 to TRBJ2-2; 7 nucleotides agree with TRBD1. V was pared by 3 bases and J by 7 bases, with 12 bases of the junction left unmatched. The CDR3 is 16 residues long. Germline-derived CDR1 and CDR2 are SGHRS and YFSETQ. The CDR3 DNA sequence: TGCGCCAGCAGCTCCACTACGACAGGGATTTTCGGGGAGCTGTTTTTT. Amino acid sequence: CASSSTTTGIFGELFF.

The chain combines TRBV27 with TRBJ1-6, with D perhaps matching TRBD1 (5 bases). The germline V and J ends were trimmed by 6 bases and 8 bases, with 20 bases remaining between them. From germline, CDR1 is MNHEY and CDR2 SMNVEV (reference sequence). CDR3 size: 16 residues. The CDR3 DNA sequence: TGTGCCAGCAGGCGCGACCCGGCGGGGCGGGATTCACCCCTCCACTTT. This codes for CASRRDPAGRDSPLHF.